This entry describes one T cell receptor (beta chain). Its antigen remains unidentified. This specimen comes from a study of cytomegalovirus exposure and HLA in healthy donors. Regarding the study as a whole: Reported performance of the classifier showed diagnosis of cytomegalovirus status with high specificity and sensitivity. Rare TCR sequences dominated, though some public TCRs recurred in many donors.

The PCR made use of 60 Vbeta and 13 Jbeta primers. Method: immunoSEQ multiplex PCR; TCRdb's copy keeps in-frame clones and lacks some. This table has around 220,000 clones, 70% to 80% appearing once. From germline, CDR1 is LNHDA and CDR2 SQIVND (reference sequence). The CDR3 is made up of 14 amino acids. Trimming took 5 bases from V and 4 from J; bases not matched to a gene: 6. J is TRBJ1-2 and V is TRBV19, with 8 nucleotides matching TRBD1. The sample consisted of PBMCs. The sequence came from a girl aged 2-10 years in good health and CMV-seronegative. CDR3 residues: CASSLGQGPYGYTF. The CDR3 DNA sequence: TGTGCCAGTAGTCTCGGACAGGGCCCCTATGGCTACACCTTC.